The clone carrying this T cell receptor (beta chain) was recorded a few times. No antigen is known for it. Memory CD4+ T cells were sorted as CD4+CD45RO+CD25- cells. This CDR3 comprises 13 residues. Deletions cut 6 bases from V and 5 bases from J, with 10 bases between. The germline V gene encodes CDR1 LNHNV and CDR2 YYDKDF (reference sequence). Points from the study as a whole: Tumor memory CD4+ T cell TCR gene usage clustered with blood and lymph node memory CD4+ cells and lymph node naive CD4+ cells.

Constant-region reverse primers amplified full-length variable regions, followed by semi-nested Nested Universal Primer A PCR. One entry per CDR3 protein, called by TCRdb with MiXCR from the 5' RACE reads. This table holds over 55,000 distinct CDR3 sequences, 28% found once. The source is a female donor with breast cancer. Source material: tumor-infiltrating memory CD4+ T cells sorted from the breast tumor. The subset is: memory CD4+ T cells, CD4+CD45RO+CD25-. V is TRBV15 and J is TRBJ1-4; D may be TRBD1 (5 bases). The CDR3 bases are TGTGCCACCAGGGGGGGAAGGAATGAAAAACTGTTTTTT. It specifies CATRGGRNEKLFF. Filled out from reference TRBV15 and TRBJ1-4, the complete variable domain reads DAMVIQNPRYQVTQFGKPVTLSCSQTLNHNVMYWYQQKSSQAPKLLFHYYDKDFNNEADTPDNFQSRRPNTSFCFLDIRSPGLGDTAMYLCATRGGRNEKLFFGSGTQLSVL.